Listed below are T cell receptor beta chains from one sample, sequenced in a study of T cells in localized non-small cell lung cancer. Profiled with immunoSEQ multiplex PCR; TCRdb holds only in-frame clones, not every one. The sample lists some 51,000 clones; 86% were seen once. The sequencing here drew on peripheral blood, taken before any cancer treatment. These receptors were obtained from a woman aged 35-70 years with stage I lung adenocarcinoma. Both conserved end residues are part of each CDR3. D genes are given only for firm matches. Expanded clones get a size class; other rows say once, few or many, or leave the size out.

j_call: TRBJ1-2; clone_size: -; v_call: TRBV5-6; d_call: -; cdr3_aa: CASSTGKGGNYGYTF; cdr3_nt: TGTGCCAGCTCCACAGGGAAAGGGGGTAACTATGGCTACACCTTC
j_call: TRBJ2-7; clone_size: once; v_call: TRBV6-1; d_call: TRBD1; cdr3_aa: CASTAGTGVIEQYF; cdr3_nt: TGTGCCAGCACCGCAGGGACAGGCGTAATCGAGCAGTACTTC
j_call: TRBJ1-2; clone_size: -; v_call: TRBV7-9; d_call: -; cdr3_aa: CASSSTGNYYGYTF; cdr3_nt: TGTGCCAGCAGCTCGACAGGAAACTACTATGGCTACACCTTC
j_call: TRBJ2-3; clone_size: -; v_call: TRBV25-1; d_call: -; cdr3_aa: CASSGRGPGENTDTQYF; cdr3_nt: TGTGCCAGCAGTGGACGTGGCCCGGGGGAAAATACAGATACGCAGTATTTT
j_call: TRBJ1-1; clone_size: -; v_call: TRBV7-9; d_call: -; cdr3_aa: CASSPLDIMNTEAFF; cdr3_nt: TGTGCCAGCAGCCCTTTGGACATCATGAACACTGAAGCTTTCTTT
j_call: TRBJ2-7; clone_size: -; v_call: TRBV11-2; d_call: -; cdr3_aa: CASSYTGQGYEQYF; cdr3_nt: TGTGCCAGCAGCTACACAGGGCAGGGCTACGAGCAGTACTTC
j_call: TRBJ2-5; clone_size: -; v_call: TRBV6-1; d_call: -; cdr3_aa: CASSEWAAEAYF; cdr3_nt: TGTGCCAGCAGTGAATGGGCGGCGGAGGCGTACTTC
j_call: TRBJ2-3; clone_size: -; v_call: TRBV6-1; d_call: TRBD1; cdr3_aa: CASSEQRTGSTDTQYF; cdr3_nt: TGTGCCAGCAGTGAACAGCGGACAGGGAGCACAGATACGCAGTATTTT
j_call: TRBJ2-1; clone_size: -; v_call: TRBV2; d_call: TRBD2; cdr3_aa: CASTMGLAGGDEQFF; cdr3_nt: TGTGCCAGCACCATGGGACTAGCGGGGGGAGATGAGCAGTTCTTC
j_call: TRBJ2-5; clone_size: -; v_call: TRBV10-3; d_call: -; cdr3_aa: CAIANEETQYF; cdr3_nt: TGTGCCATCGCGAACGAAGAGACCCAGTACTTC
j_call: TRBJ1-5; clone_size: -; v_call: TRBV6-1; d_call: TRBD1; cdr3_aa: CASRPGGNNQPQHF; cdr3_nt: TGTGCCAGCAGACCAGGGGGCAACAATCAGCCCCAGCATTTT
j_call: TRBJ2-7; clone_size: once; v_call: TRBV10-3; d_call: -; cdr3_aa: CAISESAASYEQYF; cdr3_nt: TGTGCCATCAGTGAGTCAGCAGCTTCCTACGAGCAGTACTTC
j_call: TRBJ2-2; clone_size: -; v_call: TRBV19; d_call: -; cdr3_aa: CASSVRGTNTGELFF; cdr3_nt: TGTGCCAGTAGTGTCAGGGGGACTAACACCGGGGAGCTGTTTTTT
j_call: TRBJ2-3; clone_size: once; v_call: TRBV30; d_call: TRBD2; cdr3_aa: CAWSRSSGGGIDTQYF; cdr3_nt: TGTGCCTGGAGTAGATCTAGCGGGGGGGGAATAGATACGCAGTATTTT
j_call: TRBJ2-1; clone_size: -; v_call: TRBV2; d_call: TRBD2; cdr3_aa: CASSTTSGGLNEQFF; cdr3_nt: TGTGCCAGCAGCACGACTAGCGGGGGGTTGAATGAGCAGTTCTTC
j_call: TRBJ2-7; clone_size: few; v_call: TRBV11-2; d_call: -; cdr3_aa: CASSPAQISYEQYF; cdr3_nt: TGTGCCAGCAGTCCTGCACAAATCTCCTACGAGCAGTACTTC
j_call: TRBJ1-2; clone_size: -; v_call: TRBV15; d_call: -; cdr3_aa: CATSRGNSRDYGYTF; cdr3_nt: TGTGCCACCAGCAGAGGAAATAGCAGGGACTATGGCTACACCTTC